This T cell receptor (beta chain) came from a study of cytomegalovirus exposure and HLA in healthy donors. Study background: Earlier work reported some 110 million unique TCR beta sequences from roughly 180 million T cells.

This CDR3 region has 17 residues. CDR1 and CDR2 (germline): LGHNA, YSLEER. Trimming removed 3 bases from V and 4 bases from J; junction bases left unmatched: 9. Donors in the study were healthy people who gave bone marrow. Findings and limits, study-wide: Later work found that TCR association rates differed between HLA loci; DRB1 had the most and HLA-C the fewest.

Worth noting for this clone: Its matching antigen is unknown.

13 Jbeta primers and 60 Vbeta primers were used for the PCR. The assay was immunoSEQ multiplex PCR, and TCRdb's table has in-frame clones only and misses some. The data show over 35,000 clones, 60% to 75% seen once. The receptor comes from a man in his forties in good health and CMV-seronegative. The sequencing input was PBMCs. J is TRBJ2-2 and V is TRBV4-3, with 9 positions matching TRBD2. The CDR3 nucleotides read TGCGCCAGCAGCCAGCAAGTAGCGGGGGCGTTCACCGGGGAGCTGTTTTTT. Encoded protein: CASSQQVAGAFTGELFF.